These 21 T cell receptor beta chains were all obtained from the same sample, sequenced in a study of CD8+ T cells in alopecia areata. After isolation, RNA underwent reverse transcription to generate cDNA as the sequencing template. Profiled with immunoSEQ multiplex PCR; TCRdb holds only in-frame clones, not every one. Of hundreds of thousands of clones detected, approximately 61% appear once; the ten largest clones hold 1% to 1.5%. Material: CD4+ T cells sorted from blood, obtained at week 0. These receptors were taken from a human donor with alopecia areata.

This chain's CDR3 is CSIDSGANVLTF. The CDR3 DNA is TGCAGCATCGACTCTGGGGCCAACGTCCTGACTTTC. This sequence joins TRBV29-1 and TRBJ2-6; D gene ambiguous. This CDR3 comprises 12 residues. V was trimmed by 8 bases and J by 0 bases, leaving 5 bases between them. The germline CDR1 and CDR2 sequences are SQVTM and ANQGSEA.

CDR3 residues: CASSQDRNSYEQYF. The CDR3 coding sequence is TGCGCCAGCAGCCAGGACAGAAACTCCTACGAGCAGTACTTC. The V and J genes are TRBV5-1 and TRBJ2-7, with D possibly TRBD1 on 6 matching bases. V gave up 4 bases and J gave up 0 bases, with 11 bases separating them. Germline CDR1 and CDR2: SGHRS and YFSETQ. This CDR3 comprises 14 residues.

This clone was seen more than once but under ten times. The J gene is TRBJ1-5, the V gene TRBV29-1; 9 bases are shared with TRBD1. V trimming: 4 bases; J trimming: 5 bases; junction bases outside the gene matches: 6. CDR1 is SQVTM and CDR2 is ANQGSEA in the germline V gene. The CDR3 is made up of 14 amino acids. Here the CDR3 reads CSVGGQGWDQPQHF. CDR3 coding DNA: TGCAGCGTTGGGGGACAGGGTTGGGATCAGCCCCAGCATTTT.

This clone came up once. V is TRBV30 and J is TRBJ1-6, with 7 bases fitting TRBD1. Looked up from germline, CDR1 is GTSNPN and CDR2 is SVGIG (reference sequence). The length of the CDR3 is 13 residues. V lost 3 bases and J lost 6; bases outside the gene matches: 2. The CDR3 loop is CAWRGQFNSPLHF. The CDR3 DNA reads TGTGCCTGGAGGGGACAGTTTAATTCACCCCTCCACTTT.

This chain links TRBV11-2 with TRBJ2-1; 8 bases are shared with TRBD2. Germline-derived CDR1 and CDR2 are SGHAT and FQNNGV. The CDR3 is 16 residues long. Trimming removed 6 bases from V and 1 base from J; junction bases left unmatched: 8. CDR3 DNA sequence: TGTGCCAGCAGTTCACCGGGACTAGGGTCCTACAATGAGCAGTTCTTC. This translates into CASSSPGLGSYNEQFF.

The CDR3 coding sequence is TGTGCCACCAGCCCCGCGACGACGGCGCAGTATTTT. It specifies CATSPATTAQYF. This chain uses TRBV15 with TRBJ2-3; D remains unclear. The CDR3 contains 12 residues. Between the trimmed V and J ends, which lost 5 bases and 10 bases, there was a span of 13 bases. CDR1 and CDR2 (germline): LNHNV, YYDKDF (reference sequence).

This clone was detected a few times. No conserved phenylalanine or tryptophan ends this CDR3, so it is likely a read error. The DNA is omitted, as the CDR3 cannot be located on it reliably, and the CDR3 follows TCRdb's listing. V usage is TRBV29-1 and J usage is TRBJ2-3. Counting both end residues, the CDR3 totals 10 amino acids. Germline loops: CDR1 SQVTM, CDR2 ANQGSEA. The chain's CDR3 is CSAIGELFLV.

This chain links TRBV29-1 with TRBJ1-2; D gene unclear. Germline CDR1 is SQVTM and CDR2 is ANQGSEA. The CDR3 is 11 amino acids. Trimming pared 6 bases from V and 5 bases from J, leaving 10 bases between. CDR3: CSVSLFYGYTF. Written as DNA, the CDR3 is TGCAGCGTCTCACTGTTTTATGGCTACACCTTC.

The chain combines TRBV29-1 with TRBJ1-1; no firm D call. The CDR3 has 13 residues. CDR1 is SQVTM, CDR2 ANQGSEA, per germline. V was trimmed by 6 bases and J by 5 bases, leaving 16 bases between them. The CDR3 coding sequence is TGCAGCGTATTGGACCTCCGACGGACTGAAGCTTTCTTT. It yields the protein CSVLDLRRTEAFF.

This clone was seen only a few times. The J gene is TRBJ2-1, the V gene TRBV6-6; 8 positions match TRBD1. CDR3 length equals 15 residues. V shed 0 bases and J 6 bases; nucleotides not matched to a gene: 4. CDR1 is MNHNY, CDR2 SVGAGI, per germline (reference sequence). The CDR3 nucleotides read TGTGCCAGCAGTTACTCTCAGGGGGCCGGCAATGAGCAGTTCTTC. Amino acid sequence: CASSYSQGAGNEQFF.

The chain's CDR3 is CASSPFLSGGLITEAFF. The DNA of the CDR3 is TGTGCCAGCAGCCCGTTCTTATCAGGGGGCTTGATCACTGAAGCTTTCTTT. V and J are TRBV4-2 and TRBJ1-1; TRBD1 matches 8 bases. This CDR3 is 17 amino acids long. Germline trimming cut 4 bases from V and 4 bases from J; bases unmatched to any gene: 14. Germline V gives CDR1 LGHNA, CDR2 YNFKEQ.

Turning to this clone: The same CDR3 arises from other DNA sequences in this sample as well. The DNA for the CDR3 is TGTGCCAGCAGCTTACGCGGCAATCAGCCCCAGCATTTT. As protein: CASSLRGNQPQHF. The genes are TRBV7-2 and TRBJ1-5, with D uncertain. Germline V gives CDR1 SGHTA, CDR2 FQGNSA. The V end lost 2 bases, the J end lost 2 bases, and 4 bases lay between the germline ends. The CDR3 length is 13 residues.

This clone was seen a handful of times. This chain connects TRBV4-2 to TRBJ2-3; 7 positions match TRBD2. The V gene end was trimmed by 7 bases and the J gene end by 3 bases; junction bases not matched to a gene: 4. The germline V gene encodes CDR1 LGHNA and CDR2 YNFKEQ. This CDR3 contains 13 residues. CDR3 DNA: TGTGCCAGCACCTTGGGGGGGACAGATACGCAGTATTTT. This sequence encodes CASTLGGTDTQYF.

Regarding this clone: The sample holds other DNA sequences that translate to the same CDR3. The chain has TRBV20-1 and TRBJ1-2, with D possibly matching TRBD1 (5 bases). The CDR3 covers 11 residues. The V end was cut by 4 bases, the J end by 4 bases, with 7 bases between. Germline CDR1 and CDR2: DFQATT and SNEGSKA (reference sequence). The CDR3 DNA follows: TGCAGTGCTACAGGGCTCTATGGCTACACCTTC. Amino acids: CSATGLYGYTF.

This clone was detected a few times. The V gene is TRBV29-1, the J gene TRBJ1-2; D is undetermined. CDR1 is SQVTM and CDR2 is ANQGSEA in the germline V gene. This CDR3 region has 11 residues. V was pared by 1 base and J by 8 bases, with 8 bases between. The CDR3 spells CSVEVSGGYTF. CDR3 sequence (DNA): TGCAGCGTTGAAGTCTCTGGGGGCTACACCTTC.

This chain uses TRBV4-2 with TRBJ2-6, with D uncertain. With 0 bases removed from V and 0 bases from J, the gap between germline ends came to 6 bases. CDR3 length: 16 residues. Germline assignment: CDR1 LGHNA and CDR2 YNFKEQ. CDR3: CASSQDWDSGANVLTF. The CDR3 region has the DNA TGTGCCAGCAGCCAAGATTGGGACTCTGGGGCCAACGTCCTGACTTTC.

This chain uses TRBV29-1 with TRBJ2-5; D is uncertain. Looked up from germline, CDR1 is SQVTM and CDR2 is ANQGSEA. V was trimmed by 6 bases and J by 2 bases, leaving 16 bases between them. There are 14 residues in the CDR3. The CDR3 DNA sequence: TGCAGCGTCGCCGGACCTCCCCGGCAAGAGACCCAGTACTTC. Its protein is CSVAGPPRQETQYF. Full variable domain (rest looked up from reference TRBV29-1 and TRBJ2-5): SAVISQKPSRDICQRGTSLTIQCQVDSQVTMMFWYRQQPGQSLTLIATANQGSEATYESGFVIDKFPISRPNLTFSTLTVSNMSPEDSSIYLCSVAGPPRQETQYFGPGTRLLVL.

This chain joins TRBV19 and TRBJ1-1; 8 nucleotides line up with TRBD1. J was trimmed by 1 base and V by 4 bases; bases with no gene match: 2. Germline CDR1 LNHDA, CDR2 SQIVND (reference sequence). The CDR3 consists of 14 residues. CDR3 sequence: CASSRTGPNTEAFF. As DNA, the CDR3 is TGTGCCAGTAGTAGGACAGGGCCGAACACTGAAGCTTTCTTT.

The chain uses TRBV30 and TRBJ1-1; D ambiguous. Germline lookup yields CDR1 GTSNPN and CDR2 SVGIG (reference sequence). The CDR3 is 11 residues long. Trimming cost V 2 bases and J 7 bases, with 8 bases left between them. The CDR3 nucleotides are TGTGCCTGGAGTAACCCCAATGAAGCTTTCTTT. Protein sequence: CAWSNPNEAFF.

For this clone: Other DNA sequences of this sample code for an identical CDR3. This chain uses TRBV25-1 with TRBJ2-3; D may be TRBD1 (6 bases). The CDR3 is made up of 15 amino acids. Per germline, CDR1 MGHDK and CDR2 SYGVNS. Trimming removed 4 bases from V and 2 bases from J, with 13 bases in between. The CDR3 nucleotides are TGTGCCAGCAGTGTCGGAGCAGGGGACACAGATACGCAGTATTTT. Residues: CASSVGAGDTDTQYF. The whole variable domain, filled in from reference TRBV25-1 and TRBJ2-3, reads EADIYQTPRYLVIGTGKKITLECSQTMGHDKMYWYQQDPGMELHLIHYSYGVNSTEKGDLSSESTVSRIRTEHFPLTLESARPSHTSQYLCASSVGAGDTDTQYFGPGTRLTVL.

The sample holds a few counts of this clone. V usage is TRBV29-1 and J usage is TRBJ2-3; no clear D. This CDR3 has 12 amino acids. Germline V gene sequence: CDR1 SQVTM, CDR2 ANQGSEA. V lost 4 bases and J 4 bases, leaving 9 bases between the germline ends. In DNA form, the CDR3 reads TGCAGCGTTGCGGACGCGGCAGATACGCAGTATTTT. It yields the protein CSVADAADTQYF.